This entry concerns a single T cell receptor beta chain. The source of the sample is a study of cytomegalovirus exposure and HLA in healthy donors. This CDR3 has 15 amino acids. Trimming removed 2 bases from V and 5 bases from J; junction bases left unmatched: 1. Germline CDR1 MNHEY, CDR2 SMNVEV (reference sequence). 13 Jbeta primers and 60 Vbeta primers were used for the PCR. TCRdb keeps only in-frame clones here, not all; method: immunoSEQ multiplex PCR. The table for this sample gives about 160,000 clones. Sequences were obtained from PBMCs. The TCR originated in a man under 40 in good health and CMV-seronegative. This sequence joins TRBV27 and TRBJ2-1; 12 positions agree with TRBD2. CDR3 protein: CASSLGLAGNNEQFF. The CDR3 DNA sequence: TGTGCCAGCAGTTTAGGACTAGCGGGAAACAATGAGCAGTTCTTC.